This TCR beta chain was observed in a study of blood T cell repertoires in COVID-19. The wider study: T cells, B-cell-depleted T cells, or PBMCs provided the cDNA or gDNA that served as material.

CDR3 size: 15 residues. Germline V gene data show CDR1 as LGHNA and CDR2 as YSLEER. J lost 2 bases, V lost 1 base, and 0 bases had no gene match. Profiling relied on immunoSEQ multiplex PCR, and the TCRdb table lists in-frame clones only, not all of them. The repertoire consists of about 140,000 clones, with more than 65% occurring once and the leading ten covering around 9.6%. Points on this clone: This CDR3 is also generated by other DNA sequences in the sample.

The chain uses TRBV4-3 and TRBJ2-5; 11 nucleotides agree with TRBD2. Sequences were obtained from peripheral blood. The TCR was taken from a man between 60 and 75 years old with active or convalescent COVID-19. For the CDR3, the DNA is TGCGCCAGCAGCCAAGGACTAGCGGGGCAAGAGACCCAGTACTTC. Protein: CASSQGLAGQETQYF.